The present entry profiles one TCR beta chain with its context. Its target is not known. This sample was taken from a study of CXCR3-negative and CXCR3-positive naive CD8 T cells. CDR1 SEHNR and CDR2 FQNEAQ come from the germline V gene (reference sequence). The CDR3 is made up of 20 amino acids. CD45RO-CCR7+CD27+CD95- defined naive CD8+ T cells. Study observations and caveats: Comparison of naive cells showed more hydrophobic TRB CDR3s in CXCR3-positive than in CXCR3-negative naive cells. Researchers report CXCR3 expression partially decreased after cryopreservation, with fresh PBMCs used in most assays. Within a donor, both naive subsets shared TRBV-TRBJ usage, unlike memory cells.

UMI labels and 5' RACE were used to prepare the TRB cDNA libraries. Using the 5' RACE reads, TCRdb records one entry per CDR3 protein without DNA. The table counts about 80,000 distinct CDR3 sequences; more than 1.5% lies in the top ten. The material sequenced was naive CXCR3- CD8+ T cells from blood. Subset reported: CD45RO-CCR7+CD27+CD95- naive CD8+ T cells lacking CXCR3 (TNR3-). The sequence was collected from a human donor in good health. Some clones in this sample may be carry-over from other donors' samples. The V call is TRBV7-9, the J call TRBJ2-3; TCRdb names TRBD1, which stays unverified in the absence of DNA. The CDR3 is CASSWVVMDRRIPSTDTQYF.